These 31 T cell receptor beta chains were sequenced from one sample in a study of beta chain features in type 1 diabetes. Study-wide findings and caveats: The study found moderately but significantly shorter TCRB CDR3s in all four CD4+ subsets of Type 1 diabetes patients.

What was sequenced were expressed TCRB transcripts, since all of the isolated RNA had been reverse transcribed. The method was immunoSEQ multiplex PCR; TCRdb's version includes in-frame clones alone and lacks a portion of them. The sample has 200,000 to 300,000 clones, approximately 14% seen once. These receptors are not linked to any known antigen. The sequenced sample consisted of naive CD4+ T cells from blood. These receptors were taken from a man under 40 with type 1 diabetes.

This clone showed up just a few times. This chain connects TRBV2 to TRBJ1-6; maybe TRBD1 (6 bases). V lost 7 bases and J lost 9, with 22 bases in between. The germline V gene encodes CDR1 SNHLY and CDR2 FYNNEI. This CDR3 is built from 16 residues. CDR3 region: CASTPGGGRVSSPLHF. In DNA form, the CDR3 reads TGTGCCAGCACCCCCGGCGGGGGGCGCGTGTCTTCACCCCTCCACTTT.

This clone showed up just a few times. The V gene is TRBV30, the J gene TRBJ1-1; TRBD1 might be the D (5 bases). CDR1 is GTSNPN, CDR2 SVGIG, per germline (reference sequence). This CDR3 is built from 14 residues. Trimming stripped 3 bases from V and 0 bases from J, with 11 bases between. This chain's CDR3 is CAWREGLLNTEAFF. The CDR3 nucleotides are TGTGCCTGGAGGGAGGGACTTTTGAACACTGAAGCTTTCTTT.

CDR3 bases: TGTGCCAGCAGTTTCTTAGGGGATAGCAATCAGCCCCAGCATTTT. It translates to CASSFLGDSNQPQHF. This chain joins TRBV6-6 and TRBJ1-5; D is possibly TRBD1 (5 bases). Trimming took off 4 bases at V and 0 bases at J, with 10 bases between the two ends. Germline CDR1 and CDR2: MNHNY and SVGAGI (reference sequence). The CDR3 covers 15 residues.

This clone was observed a handful of times. The chain uses TRBV10-3 and TRBJ2-1; the match to TRBD2 covers 13 bases. J was trimmed by 4 bases and V by 10 bases; bases with no gene match: 7. The germline V gene has CDR1 ENHRY and CDR2 SYGVKD. This CDR3 spans 15 amino acids. The CDR3 reads CARGTSGIGYNEQFF. In nucleotides, the CDR3 is TGTGCCAGAGGGACTAGCGGGATAGGGTACAATGAGCAGTTCTTC.

This clone turned up a few times. The chain is built from TRBV19 and TRBJ2-7; TRBD2 aligns across 14 bases. This CDR3 region has 16 residues. The V segment lost 5 bases and the J segment 2 bases; nucleotides outside the gene matches: 5. CDR1 LNHDA and CDR2 SQIVND come from the germline V gene (reference sequence). The CDR3 protein is CASSVGTSGSPYEQYF. The CDR3 nucleotides read TGTGCCAGTAGTGTGGGGACTAGCGGGAGCCCCTACGAGCAGTACTTC.

This clone has just a few counts. The genes are TRBV10-2 and TRBJ2-5, with TRBD2 identical over 10 bases. Germline values: CDR1 WSHSY, CDR2 SAAADI. V was clipped by 2 bases and J by 7 bases; unmatched bases: 7. The CDR3 runs to 15 residues. The CDR3 DNA reads as TGCGCCAGCAGTGAGCAAGCGGGAGGGGGGGGGACCCAGTACTTC. It encodes CASSEQAGGGGTQYF.

This clone was found a few times. CDR3 loop: CASSPRTGSGETQYF. CDR3 DNA: TGCGCCAGCAGCCCAAGGACAGGGTCAGGGGAGACCCAGTACTTC. V is TRBV5-1 and J is TRBJ2-5; 8 bases align to TRBD1. Per the germline V gene, CDR1 is SGHRS and CDR2 is YFSETQ. The CDR3 is 15 amino acids. After removal of 4 bases from V and 5 bases from J, the junction contained 10 bases not matched to a gene. The full variable domain, its missing parts supplied by reference TRBV5-1 and TRBJ2-5, is KAGVTQTPRYLIKTRGQQVTLSCSPISGHRSVSWYQQTPGQGLQFLFEYFSETQRNKGNFPGRFSGRQFSNSRSEMNVSTLELGDSALYLCASSPRTGSGETQYFGPGTRLLVL.

To note about this clone: Other DNA sequences in the sample encode the same CDR3. The chain recombines TRBV9 with TRBJ1-1; D uncertain. CDR3 length: 13 residues. Germline values: CDR1 SGDLS, CDR2 YYNGEE. V was clipped by 0 bases and J by 2 bases, with 5 bases between them. This CDR3 reads CASSVDSNTEAFF. The CDR3 nucleotides read TGTGCCAGCAGCGTAGACTCTAACACTGAAGCTTTCTTT.

There are a few counts of this clone. This chain links TRBV9 with TRBJ2-2; D call uncertain. Germline loops: CDR1 SGDLS, CDR2 YYNGEE. This CDR3 region has 13 residues. The V gene lost 4 bases and the J gene lost 3 bases, with 7 bases spanning the gap. CDR3 in amino acids: CASSPPDTGELFF. In DNA, the CDR3 is TGTGCCAGCAGCCCCCCGGACACCGGGGAGCTGTTTTTT.

V is TRBV7-9 and J is TRBJ1-2, with D possibly matching TRBD1 (5 bases). Trimming stripped 1 base from V and 2 bases from J, with 11 bases between. The CDR3 loop spans 15 amino acids. Germline lookup yields CDR1 SEHNR and CDR2 FQNEAQ (reference sequence). The CDR3 loop is CASSLGGGGNYGYTF. Written as DNA, the CDR3 is TGTGCCAGCAGCTTAGGGGGGGGAGGCAACTATGGCTACACCTTC.

This clone was recorded a few times. The chain recombines TRBV11-2 with TRBJ2-5; the match to TRBD2 covers 8 bases. This CDR3 contains 16 residues. Germline V gene lookup returns CDR1 SGHAT and CDR2 FQNNGV. V lost 5 bases, J lost 5 bases, and 13 bases stayed unmatched. The CDR3 bases are TGTGCCAGCAGCCCCTCCATAGCGGGGATCCAGGAGACCCAGTACTTC. Its protein product is CASSPSIAGIQETQYF.

This clone has more than one count but fewer than ten. The identical CDR3 is also encoded by other nucleotide sequences in the sample. The rearrangement links TRBV5-1 to TRBJ2-5, with a possible D match to TRBD1 (6 bases). The germline gives CDR1 SGHRS, CDR2 YFSETQ. The CDR3 totals 14 residues. With 2 bases removed from V and 2 bases from J, the gap between germline ends came to 10 bases. CDR3 in amino acids: CASSFGRGQETQYF. The CDR3 DNA is TGCGCCAGCAGCTTCGGCAGGGGACAAGAGACCCAGTACTTC.

The rearrangement links TRBV28 to TRBJ1-5, with D tentatively TRBD1 (6 bases). V was cut by 3 bases and J by 1 base, with 10 bases left in between. The CDR3 extends over 15 amino acids. CDR1 and CDR2 (germline): MDHEN, SYDVKM. The CDR3 region has the DNA TGTGCCAGCAGTTTTGTCAGGGGAAGCAATCAGCCCCAGCATTTT. Protein sequence: CASSFVRGSNQPQHF.

The chain recombines TRBV29-1 with TRBJ2-1, with 12 positions matching TRBD2. J gave up 0 bases and V 4 bases, and 16 bases lay outside the gene matches. The CDR3 runs 20 residues. Germline V gives CDR1 SQVTM, CDR2 ANQGSEA. The CDR3: CSVGPSPLAGGVSSYNEQFF. The CDR3, as DNA: TGCAGCGTTGGTCCGTCCCCCCTAGCGGGGGGGGTCAGCTCCTACAATGAGCAGTTCTTC.

This clone was recorded a few times. The V call is TRBV9, the J call TRBJ2-1, with 8 nucleotides matching TRBD2. Trimming took 5 bases from V and 9 from J; bases not matched to a gene: 4. Germline V gene lookup returns CDR1 SGDLS and CDR2 YYNGEE. CDR3 length: 12 amino acids. The CDR3, as DNA: TGTGCCAGCAGGGATAGCGGGACTGAGCAGTTCTTC. It yields the protein CASRDSGTEQFF.

The V and J genes are TRBV19 and TRBJ2-2; TRBD2 agrees at 9 bases. Losses at the gene ends were 5 bases for V and 7 bases for J; bases not matched to a gene: 8. Germline V gene lookup returns CDR1 LNHDA and CDR2 SQIVND (reference sequence). The CDR3 runs to 15 residues. The CDR3 loop reads CASSAREGRNGELFF. The CDR3 DNA is TGTGCCAGTAGTGCGCGGGAGGGCCGAAACGGGGAGCTGTTTTTT.

The gene calls are TRBV30 and TRBJ2-7; 7 positions match TRBD1. The CDR3 runs to 15 residues. J was trimmed by 11 bases and V by 0 bases; bases with no gene match: 16. Germline lookup yields CDR1 GTSNPN and CDR2 SVGIG (reference sequence). CDR3 in DNA: TGTGCCTGGAGTGTCTCTGACAGGGCATTCGGGAAGGAGTACTTC. Protein product: CAWSVSDRAFGKEYF.

CDR3 bases: TGTGCCAGCAGCTTACAGGGTATCACTGAAGCTTTCTTT. Amino acid sequence: CASSLQGITEAFF. The chain couples TRBV7-9 to TRBJ1-1; D might be TRBD1 (5 bases). V was trimmed by 2 bases and J by 4 bases, leaving 8 bases between them. Germline lookup yields CDR1 SEHNR and CDR2 FQNEAQ (reference sequence). The CDR3 is 13 residues long.

The V call is TRBV7-8, the J call TRBJ2-1; D gene ambiguous. Germline CDR1 SGHVS, CDR2 FQNEAQ. V lost 5 bases and J lost 0, with 5 bases in between. The CDR3 runs 13 residues. Here the CDR3 reads CASSISSYNEQFF. Written as DNA, the CDR3 is TGTGCCAGCAGCATCAGCTCCTACAATGAGCAGTTCTTC.

The table lists this clone with a few counts. In DNA, the CDR3 is TGTGCCTGGAGTACTCGGACAGGGGAGTTGGCTTTCTTT. Its protein product is CAWSTRTGELAFF. V usage is TRBV30 and J usage is TRBJ1-1; TRBD1 matches at 9 bases. The V and J ends lost 2 bases and 11 bases, in that order; junction bases with no gene match: 9. This CDR3 spans 13 amino acids. Germline V gene data show CDR1 as GTSNPN and CDR2 as SVGIG (reference sequence).

This clone showed up just a few times. The chain carries TRBV19 and TRBJ1-5; D remains ambiguous. Between the trimmed V and J ends, which lost 6 bases and 4 bases, there was a span of 10 bases. The CDR3 spans 13 residues. CDR1 LNHDA and CDR2 SQIVND come from the germline V gene (reference sequence). The CDR3 DNA follows: TGTGCCAGTAGAACCGGGGAAAATCAGCCCCAGCATTTT. It specifies CASRTGENQPQHF.

The chain combines TRBV2 with TRBJ1-2; 10 bases match TRBD1. The V and J ends lost 6 bases and 6 bases, in that order; junction bases with no gene match: 7. This CDR3 contains 14 residues. Germline-derived CDR1 and CDR2 are SNHLY and FYNNEI. The CDR3 reads CASSPDRGLDGYTF. The CDR3 bases are TGTGCCAGCAGCCCGGACAGGGGGTTGGATGGCTACACCTTC.

This clone turned up a few times. The chain employs TRBV4-1 and TRBJ2-7; possibly TRBD1 for D (5 bases). The germline gives CDR1 MGHRA, CDR2 YSYEKL. This CDR3 has 14 amino acids. V was cut by 4 bases and J by 5 bases, with 15 bases left in between. CDR3 DNA: TGCGCCAGCAGCCCCCAGCAGGGCCTGAACGAGCAGTACTTC. It specifies CASSPQQGLNEQYF.

A few counts support this clone. The V call is TRBV4-1, the J call TRBJ1-4, with 9 positions matching TRBD1. The CDR3 consists of 15 residues. Germline V gene lookup returns CDR1 MGHRA and CDR2 YSYEKL. With V trimmed by 1 base and J by 3 bases, 0 bases remained unmatched. CDR3 residues: CASSQGQGANEKLFF. The DNA for the CDR3 is TGCGCCAGCAGCCAAGGACAGGGGGCTAATGAAAAACTGTTTTTT.

This clone was observed a handful of times. V gene TRBV27 combines with J gene TRBJ2-3; D is possibly TRBD1 (7 bases). V dropped 6 bases and J dropped 0 bases, with 13 bases sitting between them. CDR3 size: 15 residues. Germline CDR1 is MNHEY and CDR2 is SMNVEV (reference sequence). CDR3 in amino acids: CASSQTGTSTDTQYF. In DNA, the CDR3 is TGTGCCAGCAGCCAGACAGGGACTAGCACAGATACGCAGTATTTT.

This chain links TRBV19 with TRBJ2-7; 12 bases fit TRBD1. V lost 8 bases and J lost 6; bases outside the gene matches: 2. The CDR3 covers 12 residues. CDR1 is LNHDA and CDR2 is SQIVND in the germline V gene (reference sequence). CDR3 coding DNA: TGTGCCAGTGGGGACAGGGGGCGCGAGCAGTACTTC. It translates to CASGDRGREQYF.

This clone was recorded a few times. The gene calls are TRBV5-1 and TRBJ1-4, with D unresolved. Germline-derived CDR1 and CDR2 are SGHRS and YFSETQ. V shed 0 bases and J shed 5 bases, with 8 bases lying between them. The CDR3 contains 14 residues. Here the CDR3 reads CASSLGPPNEKLFF. The CDR3 bases are TGCGCCAGCAGCTTGGGGCCCCCAAATGAAAAACTGTTTTTT.

The chain is built from TRBV9 and TRBJ2-3, with TRBD2 matching 9 bases. In germline, CDR1 is SGDLS, CDR2 YYNGEE. The CDR3 runs to 17 residues. The V gene end was trimmed by 0 bases and the J gene end by 6 bases; junction bases not matched to a gene: 11. The CDR3 loop is CASSVAATSGSTDTQYF. For the CDR3, the DNA is TGTGCCAGCAGCGTAGCGGCGACTAGCGGTTCCACTGATACGCAGTATTTT.

This clone was seen only a few times. This chain uses TRBV7-9 with TRBJ1-2; possibly TRBD1 for D (5 bases). CDR3 length: 13 amino acids. The germline V and J ends were trimmed by 1 base and 6 bases, with 9 bases remaining between them. In germline, CDR1 is SEHNR, CDR2 FQNEAQ (reference sequence). The CDR3 is CASSLGQGHGYTF. The CDR3 nucleotides read TGTGCCAGCAGCTTAGGCCAGGGTCATGGCTACACCTTC.

CDR3 in DNA: TGTGCCAGCAGCTTGGCCGGGACAGGGGCGGAGACCCAGTACTTC. Translated, it gives CASSLAGTGAETQYF. This chain joins TRBV5-4 and TRBJ2-5, with 10 bases matching TRBD1. The ends lost 0 bases at V and 5 bases at J; junction bases unmatched: 4. Per germline, CDR1 SGHNT and CDR2 YYREEE (reference sequence). The CDR3 extends over 15 amino acids. Full variable domain (rest looked up from reference TRBV5-4 and TRBJ2-5): ETGVTQSPTHLIKTRGQQVTLRCSSQSGHNTVSWYQQALGQGPQFIFQYYREEENGRGNFPPRFSGLQFPNYSSELNVNALELDDSALYLCASSLAGTGAETQYFGPGTRLLVL.

This clone was seen more than once but under ten times. Germline is not matched at one junction end, which may reflect a read error. The chain uses TRBV11-3 and TRBJ1-1; the D gene is possibly TRBD1 (6 bases). The germline V gene has CDR1 SGHNT and CDR2 YENEEA. The CDR3 is 14 amino acids. CDR3 sequence reads: CASSLGQLNTEAFF. In nucleotides, the CDR3 is TGTGCCAGCAGTTTAGGACAGCTGAACACTGAAGCTTTCTTT.